This T cell receptor beta chain was observed in a study of blood T cell repertoires in COVID-19. On the study more broadly: The cDNA or gDNA used as material had been derived from T cells, B-cell-depleted T cells, or PBMCs.

Sequencing used immunoSEQ multiplex PCR; TCRdb keeps in-frame clones, though not all of them. The table records tens of thousands of clones, 88% of them present only once. Per the germline V gene, CDR1 is LNHNV and CDR2 is YYDKDF (reference sequence). V was shortened by 5 bases and J by 1 base, with 9 bases between the two germline ends. The CDR3 runs 13 residues. Specimen: peripheral blood. This receptor was taken from a human donor in a cohort sampled during active COVID-19. This rearrangement joins TRBV15 to TRBJ2-7; weak D call: TRBD2 (6 bases). CDR3 sequence: CATSLEGSYEQYF. The CDR3 DNA is TGTGCCACCAGCTTGGAGGGGTCCTACGAGCAGTACTTC.